This record looks at one TCR beta chain sequence and its context. Using immunoSEQ multiplex PCR, the repertoire was profiled, and TCRdb retains in-frame clones only, with some absent. Here the sample spans tens of thousands of clones, more than 80% being singletons. The data originate from a study of OX40 agonist ivuxolimab in advanced cancers. The CDR3 sequence is 11 residues long. The germline V gene encodes CDR1 SEHNR and CDR2 FQNEAQ (reference sequence). V was shortened by 2 bases and J by 7 bases, with 3 bases between the two germline ends. The sequence derives from an adult with an advanced solid tumor such as melanoma, head and neck, liver or kidney cancer. This sequence joins TRBV7-9 and TRBJ2-1; D is uncertain. This specimen was CD4+ or CD8+ T cells sorted from blood, taken in a trial of the OX40 agonist ivuxolimab. The chain's CDR3 is CASSLPNEQFF. The CDR3 DNA follows: TGTGCCAGCAGCTTACCAAATGAGCAGTTCTTC.